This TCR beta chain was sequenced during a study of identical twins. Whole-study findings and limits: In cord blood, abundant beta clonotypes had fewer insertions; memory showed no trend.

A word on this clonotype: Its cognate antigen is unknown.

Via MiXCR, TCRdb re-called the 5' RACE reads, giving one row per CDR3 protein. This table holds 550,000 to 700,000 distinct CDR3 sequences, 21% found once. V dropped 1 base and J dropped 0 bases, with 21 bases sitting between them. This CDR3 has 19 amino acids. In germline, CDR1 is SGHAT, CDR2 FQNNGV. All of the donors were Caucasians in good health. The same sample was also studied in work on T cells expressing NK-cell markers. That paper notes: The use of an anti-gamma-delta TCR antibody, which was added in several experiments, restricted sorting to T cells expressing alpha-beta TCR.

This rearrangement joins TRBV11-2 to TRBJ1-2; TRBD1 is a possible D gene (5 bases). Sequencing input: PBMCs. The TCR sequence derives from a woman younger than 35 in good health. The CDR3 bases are TGTGCCAGCAGCTTAGGAGTCCGGAGGGGTAACCTCCCTAACTATGGCTACACCTTC. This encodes CASSLGVRRGNLPNYGYTF.